This TCR beta chain emerged from a study of T cell responses to AZD1222 COVID-19 vaccine (dated by TCRdb to about 2021). For the study in its entirety: AZD1222 recipients whose second dose came at about 4 weeks and those whose second dose came at about 12 weeks were combined into one group, since spike-specific TCR depth and breadth did not differ between the two schedules. A total of over 230 trial participants underwent TCR sequencing, of whom about 200 had received two doses of AZD1222 and roughly 26 had received two doses of the MenACWY control vaccine. Trial participants were enrolled by age into subgroups of 18-55, 56-69 and 70-plus years, and around 150, 29 and 61 TCR-sequenced participants, respectively, were included in these subgroups. General findings and caveats noted by the study authors: Conclusions about previously exposed vaccinees are limited because only six or seven AZD1222 recipients were SARS-CoV-2 seropositive at baseline. CD4 TCRs associated with the vaccine covered the entire spike protein, and the dominant responses were in regions 160-218 and 743-854. Reportedly, close to half of the unique spike-specific TCRs recognized epitopes lying outside the regions that are mutated in the B.1.351 and B.1.1.7 variants. Participants were mostly white British and included more females than males, and it was suggested by the authors that clonal diversity may have been underestimated. In the small 56-69-year group, the increase in depth fell short of significance, most likely because of low power. After two AZD1222 doses, both the breadth and the depth of spike-specific TCRs were significantly higher than at day 0 and than in MenACWY recipients. No day 14 peak-response samples were available, so repertoires were characterized only after the peak T cell response.

The V and J ends are trimmed by 4 bases and 4 bases, leaving 16 bases between them. CDR3 length: 15 amino acids, cysteine to phenylalanine. The read is trimmed to its CDR3 DNA, 45 bases read in frame from base 1. As encoded in the germline V gene (reference sequence), CDR1 is SGHNT while CDR2 is YYREEE. The CDR3 regions of human TCRbeta chains were analyzed by immunosequencing. In the authors' own workflow: Repertoire TCRs were matched against a reference library of SARS-CoV-2-specific TCRs generated with the MIRA antigen-specificity platform. Breadth was defined as the fraction of unique TCRs that were SARS-CoV-2-associated. Depth was defined as the fraction of total T cells that were SARS-CoV-2-associated. Using the MIRA data, each spike-specific TCR was assigned both to the spike region to which the TCR was reactive and to a CD4 or CD8 class. Log10-transformed breadth and depth values were compared by one-way ANOVA with Sidak's multiple comparisons tests. TCRdb obtained this table from immuneACCESS and retained in-frame rearrangements with V and J assigned. These tables miss some clones; where compared with another copy, unresolved V genes account for less than half of the shortfall, and the remainder is unexplained. For V, J and clone size, that table is used; D and trimming come from the DNA. Present in this sample are 95,000 to 130,000 clones, roughly 84% of which were seen just once. 6.5% to 9% of the sample is taken by the ten largest.

What the time point label conveys for this sample: baseline before first vaccination. Samples from vaccinated people were obtained from the UK trials COV001 and COV002, which included a single-blind randomized controlled phase 2/3 trial of AZD1222 (ChAdOx1 nCoV-19) in healthy adults. For TCRbeta chain sequencing, PBMC samples from trial participants were taken at day 0 and at day 28 after the second dose. In regard to this clone: The antigen it binds to is not known. No quality values exist for individual bases; no much larger clone is one base distant.

The chain employs TRBV5-4 and TRBJ2-3; TRBD2 is perhaps the D gene, given 8 matching bases. The receptor was isolated from an adult in good health. Sequencing used peripheral blood, obtained on day 0 of AZD1222 vaccination. The DNA sequence is as follows: TGTGCCAGCAGCCCGGGGGGGACAGAGCCAGATACGCAGTATTTT. It is translated as CASSPGGTEPDTQYF.